The TCR beta chain described here comes from a study of blood T cells in healthy people across ages. Looking at the study overall: Template switching captured about one barcoded beta molecule per two T cells. Findings and limits, study-wide: More naive CD4+ cells and higher diversity marked long-lived donors relative to aged donors.

With a J-beta primer mix and a sample-barcoded 5' primer, a second PCR ran about 7 to 11 cycles. In TCRdb, the 5' RACE reads were re-called with MiXCR into one record per CDR3 protein. The data show 650,000 to 800,000 distinct CDR3 sequences, approximately 48% seen once. As concerns this clonotype: Its antigen is still unknown.

V was trimmed by 2 bases and J by 7 bases, leaving 11 bases between them. The CDR3 length is 14 residues. The sequencing sample was made of blood. The rearrangement joins TRBV12-3 or TRBV12-4 to TRBJ1-4; D unresolved. This receptor was identified in a man aged 55 to 69 in good health. CDR3 loop: CASSLRGFGEKLFF. The CDR3 bases are TGTGCCAGCAGTTTACGGGGATTTGGTGAAAAACTGTTTTTT.